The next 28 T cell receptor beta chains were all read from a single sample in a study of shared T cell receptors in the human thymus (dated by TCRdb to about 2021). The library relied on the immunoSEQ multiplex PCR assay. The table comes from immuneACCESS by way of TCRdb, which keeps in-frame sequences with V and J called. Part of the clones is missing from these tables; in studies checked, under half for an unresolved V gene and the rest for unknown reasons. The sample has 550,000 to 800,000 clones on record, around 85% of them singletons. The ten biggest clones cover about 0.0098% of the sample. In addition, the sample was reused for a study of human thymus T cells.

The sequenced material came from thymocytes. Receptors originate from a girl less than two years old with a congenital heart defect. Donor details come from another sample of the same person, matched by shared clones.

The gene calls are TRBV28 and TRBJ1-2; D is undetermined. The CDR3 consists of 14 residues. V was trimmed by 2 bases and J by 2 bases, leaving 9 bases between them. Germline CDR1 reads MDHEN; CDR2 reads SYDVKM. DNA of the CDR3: TGTGCCAGCAGTTTAAAGTTCAGAAACTATGGCTACACCTTC. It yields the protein CASSLKFRNYGYTF.

The CDR3 loop is CASSWAVAAYNEQFF. CDR3 coding DNA: TGTGCCAGTAGTTGGGCAGTGGCTGCCTACAATGAGCAGTTCTTC. V gene TRBV19 combines with J gene TRBJ2-1; D gene unclear. Trimming left V 5 bases short and J 2 bases short, with 13 bases between. The CDR3 length is 15 residues. CDR1 and CDR2 from the germline V gene are LNHDA and SQIVND (reference sequence).

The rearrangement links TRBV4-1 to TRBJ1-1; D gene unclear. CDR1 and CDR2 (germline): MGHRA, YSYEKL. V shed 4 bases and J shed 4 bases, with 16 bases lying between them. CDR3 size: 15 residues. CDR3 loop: CASSPMTQRSTEAFF. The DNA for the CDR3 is TGCGCCAGCAGCCCGATGACTCAACGGAGCACTGAAGCTTTCTTT.

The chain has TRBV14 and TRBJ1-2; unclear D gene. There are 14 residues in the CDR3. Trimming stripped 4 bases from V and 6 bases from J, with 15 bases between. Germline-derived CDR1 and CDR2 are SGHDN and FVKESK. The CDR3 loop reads CASSLSLNRDGYTF. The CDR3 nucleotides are TGTGCCAGCAGCCTAAGCCTCAACCGGGATGGCTACACCTTC.

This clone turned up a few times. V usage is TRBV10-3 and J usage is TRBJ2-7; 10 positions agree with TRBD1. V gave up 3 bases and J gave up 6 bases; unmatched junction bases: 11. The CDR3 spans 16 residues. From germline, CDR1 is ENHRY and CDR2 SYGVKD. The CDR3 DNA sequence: TGTGCCATCAGTGAAGCCGGGACAGGGGACATTGGCGAGCAGTACTTC. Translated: CAISEAGTGDIGEQYF.

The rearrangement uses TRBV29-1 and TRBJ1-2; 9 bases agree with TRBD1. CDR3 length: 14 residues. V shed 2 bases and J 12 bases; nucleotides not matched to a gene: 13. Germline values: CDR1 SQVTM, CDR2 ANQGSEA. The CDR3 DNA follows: TGCAGCGTTGAACGAGGGGGACAGGGCTGGGATCACACCTTC. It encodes CSVERGGQGWDHTF.

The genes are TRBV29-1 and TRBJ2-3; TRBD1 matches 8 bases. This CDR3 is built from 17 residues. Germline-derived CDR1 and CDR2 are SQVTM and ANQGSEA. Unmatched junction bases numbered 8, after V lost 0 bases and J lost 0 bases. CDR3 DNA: TGCAGCGTTGAAGAGGAGGGGGACAGGTCTAGCACAGATACGCAGTATTTT. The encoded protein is CSVEEEGDRSSTDTQYF.

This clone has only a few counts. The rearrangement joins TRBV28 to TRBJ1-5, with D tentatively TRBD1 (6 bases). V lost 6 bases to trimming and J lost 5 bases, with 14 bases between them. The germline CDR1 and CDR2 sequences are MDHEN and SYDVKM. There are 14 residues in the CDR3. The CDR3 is CASRSDEGDQPQHF. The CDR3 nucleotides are TGTGCCAGCAGATCTGATGAGGGGGATCAGCCCCAGCATTTT.

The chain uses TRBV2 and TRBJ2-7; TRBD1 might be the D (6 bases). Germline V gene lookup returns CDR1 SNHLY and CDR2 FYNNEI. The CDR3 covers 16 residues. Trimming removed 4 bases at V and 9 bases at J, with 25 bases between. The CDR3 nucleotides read TGTGCCAGCAGTGGCTGGGACACTTCCCTACGAGTGTGGCAGTACTTC. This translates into CASSGWDTSLRVWQYF. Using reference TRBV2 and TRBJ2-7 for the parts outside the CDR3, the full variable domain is EPEVTQTPSHQVTQMGQEVILRCVPISNHLYFYWYRQILGQKVEFLVSFYNNEISEKSEIFDDQFSVERPDGSNFTLKIRSTKLEDSAMYFCASSGWDTSLRVWQYFGPGTRLTVT.

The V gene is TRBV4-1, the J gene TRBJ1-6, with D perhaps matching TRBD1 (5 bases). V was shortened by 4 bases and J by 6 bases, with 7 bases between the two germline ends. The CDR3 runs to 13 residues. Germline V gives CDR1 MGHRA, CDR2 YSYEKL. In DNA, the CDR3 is TGCGCCAGCAGCCGCGGGGCTAATTCACCCCTCCACTTT. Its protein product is CASSRGANSPLHF.

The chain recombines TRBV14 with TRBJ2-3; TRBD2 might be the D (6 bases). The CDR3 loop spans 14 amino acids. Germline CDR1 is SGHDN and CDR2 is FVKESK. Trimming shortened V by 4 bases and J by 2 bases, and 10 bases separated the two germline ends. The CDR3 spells CASSLGTDTDTQYF. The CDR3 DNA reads TGTGCCAGCAGCCTTGGGACTGACACAGATACGCAGTATTTT.

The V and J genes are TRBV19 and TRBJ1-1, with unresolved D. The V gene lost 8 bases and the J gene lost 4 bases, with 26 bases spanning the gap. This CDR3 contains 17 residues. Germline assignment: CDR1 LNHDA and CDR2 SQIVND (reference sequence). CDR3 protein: CASRAICLSGAGTEAFF. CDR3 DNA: TGTGCCAGTCGTGCCATATGCCTTTCGGGTGCCGGCACTGAAGCTTTCTTT.

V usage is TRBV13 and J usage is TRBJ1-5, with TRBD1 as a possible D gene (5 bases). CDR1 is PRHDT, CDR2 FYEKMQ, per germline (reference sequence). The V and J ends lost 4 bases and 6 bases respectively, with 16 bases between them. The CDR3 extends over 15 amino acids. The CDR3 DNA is TGTGCCAGCAGCTCCAATGCGGCGGGGGGTCAGCCCCAGCATTTT. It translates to CASSSNAAGGQPQHF.

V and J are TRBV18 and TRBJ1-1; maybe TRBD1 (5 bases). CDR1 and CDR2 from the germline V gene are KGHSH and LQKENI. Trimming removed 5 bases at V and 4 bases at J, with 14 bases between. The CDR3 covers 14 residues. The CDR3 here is CASSISGLGTEAFF. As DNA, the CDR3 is TGTGCCAGCTCAATATCAGGGCTGGGCACTGAAGCTTTCTTT.

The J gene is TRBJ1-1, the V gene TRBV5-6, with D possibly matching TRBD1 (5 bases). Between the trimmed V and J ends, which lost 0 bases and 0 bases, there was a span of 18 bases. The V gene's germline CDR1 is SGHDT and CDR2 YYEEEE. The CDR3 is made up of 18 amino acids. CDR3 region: CASSLGGGLQDLNTEAFF. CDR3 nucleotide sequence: TGTGCCAGCAGCTTGGGGGGGGGTCTGCAGGACCTGAACACTGAAGCTTTCTTT.

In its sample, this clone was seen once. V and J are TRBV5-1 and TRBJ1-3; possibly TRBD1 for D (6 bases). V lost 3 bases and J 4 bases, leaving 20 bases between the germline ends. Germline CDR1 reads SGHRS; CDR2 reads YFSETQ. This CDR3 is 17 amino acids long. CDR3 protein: CASSSGTRSGGGNTIYF. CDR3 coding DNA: TGCGCCAGCAGCTCCGGGACAAGGTCCGGGGGGGGAAACACCATATATTTT. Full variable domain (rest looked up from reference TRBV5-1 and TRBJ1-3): KAGVTQTPRYLIKTRGQQVTLSCSPISGHRSVSWYQQTPGQGLQFLFEYFSETQRNKGNFPGRFSGRQFSNSRSEMNVSTLELGDSALYLCASSSGTRSGGGNTIYFGEGSWLTVV.

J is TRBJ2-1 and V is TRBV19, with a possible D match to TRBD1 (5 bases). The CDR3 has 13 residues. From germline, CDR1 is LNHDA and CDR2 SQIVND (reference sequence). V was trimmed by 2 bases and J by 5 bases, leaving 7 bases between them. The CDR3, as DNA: TGTGCCAGTAGTATATACAGGAACAATGAGCAGTTCTTC. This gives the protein CASSIYRNNEQFF.

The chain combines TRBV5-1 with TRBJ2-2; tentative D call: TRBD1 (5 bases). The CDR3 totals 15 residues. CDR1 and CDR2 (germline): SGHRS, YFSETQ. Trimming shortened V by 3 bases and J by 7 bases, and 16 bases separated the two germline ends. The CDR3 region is CASSWGRLVGGELFF. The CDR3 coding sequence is TGCGCCAGCAGCTGGGGCAGGCTGGTGGGCGGGGAGCTGTTTTTT.

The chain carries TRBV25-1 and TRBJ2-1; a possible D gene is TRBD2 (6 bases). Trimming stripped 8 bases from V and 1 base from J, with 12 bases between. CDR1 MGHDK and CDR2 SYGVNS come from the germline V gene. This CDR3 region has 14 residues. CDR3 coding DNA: TGTGCCAGCCTCCCCCGGGGGTCCTACAATGAGCAGTTCTTC. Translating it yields CASLPRGSYNEQFF. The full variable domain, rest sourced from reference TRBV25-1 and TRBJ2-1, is EADIYQTPRYLVIGTGKKITLECSQTMGHDKMYWYQQDPGMELHLIHYSYGVNSTEKGDLSSESTVSRIRTEHFPLTLESARPSHTSQYLCASLPRGSYNEQFFGPGTRLTVL.

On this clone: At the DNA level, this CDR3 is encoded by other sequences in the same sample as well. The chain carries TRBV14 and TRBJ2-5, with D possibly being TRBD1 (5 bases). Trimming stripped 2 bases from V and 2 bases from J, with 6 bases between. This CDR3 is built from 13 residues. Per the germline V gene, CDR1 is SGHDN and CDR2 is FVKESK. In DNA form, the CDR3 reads TGTGCCAGCAGCCAAAGGGGACAAGAGACCCAGTACTTC. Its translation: CASSQRGQETQYF.

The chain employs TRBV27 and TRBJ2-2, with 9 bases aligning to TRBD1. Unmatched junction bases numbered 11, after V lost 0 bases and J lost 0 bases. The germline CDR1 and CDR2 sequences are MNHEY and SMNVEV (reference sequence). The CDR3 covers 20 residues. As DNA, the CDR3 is TGTGCCAGCAGTTTATCGGGACAGGGTGTGGGGCTAGCGAACACCGGGGAGCTGTTTTTT. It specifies CASSLSGQGVGLANTGELFF.

The CDR3 sequence: CASSPHTDRGHNTEAFF. The DNA of the CDR3 is TGCGCCAGCAGCCCCCACACGGACAGGGGGCACAACACTGAAGCTTTCTTT. The rearrangement links TRBV4-1 to TRBJ1-1, with 11 bases identical to TRBD1. Germline V gives CDR1 MGHRA, CDR2 YSYEKL. The trim removed 4 bases at V and 2 bases at J, leaving 9 bases unmatched. This CDR3 spans 17 amino acids.

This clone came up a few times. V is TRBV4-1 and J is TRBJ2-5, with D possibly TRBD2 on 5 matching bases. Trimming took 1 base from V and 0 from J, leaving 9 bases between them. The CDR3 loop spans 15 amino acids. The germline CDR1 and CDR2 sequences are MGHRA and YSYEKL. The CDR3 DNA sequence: TGCGCCAGCAGCCAAGTTAAGGACTACCAAGAGACCCAGTACTTC. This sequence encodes CASSQVKDYQETQYF.

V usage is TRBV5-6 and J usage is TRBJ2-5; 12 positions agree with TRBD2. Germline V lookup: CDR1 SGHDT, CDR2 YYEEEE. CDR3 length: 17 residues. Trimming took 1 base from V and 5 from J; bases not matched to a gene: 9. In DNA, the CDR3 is TGTGCCAGCAGCTTGAGGCTAGCGGGGGGGCCAGCGGAGACCCAGTACTTC. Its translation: CASSLRLAGGPAETQYF.

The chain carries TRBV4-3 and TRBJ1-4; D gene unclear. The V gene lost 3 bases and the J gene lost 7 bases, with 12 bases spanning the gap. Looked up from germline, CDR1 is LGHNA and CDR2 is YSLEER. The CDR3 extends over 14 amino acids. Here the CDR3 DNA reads TGCGCCAGCAGCCAGCCCGGGGTGGGTGAAAAACTGTTTTTT. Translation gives CASSQPGVGEKLFF.

CDR3 DNA: TGCGCCAGCAGCTTGGATGGCGGGGATCAGCCCCAGCATTTT. Translated: CASSLDGGDQPQHF. The V and J genes are TRBV5-1 and TRBJ1-5, with unresolved D. Germline V CDR1 and CDR2: SGHRS, YFSETQ. The CDR3 consists of 14 residues. The ends were cut back, 0 bases at V and 5 bases at J, with 9 bases in the middle.

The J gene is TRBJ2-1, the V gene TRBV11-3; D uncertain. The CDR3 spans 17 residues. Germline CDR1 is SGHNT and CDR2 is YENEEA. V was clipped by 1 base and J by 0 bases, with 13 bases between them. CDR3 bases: TGTGCCAGCAGCTTAGCCTCTCCCACAAGCTCCTACAATGAGCAGTTCTTC. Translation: CASSLASPTSSYNEQFF.

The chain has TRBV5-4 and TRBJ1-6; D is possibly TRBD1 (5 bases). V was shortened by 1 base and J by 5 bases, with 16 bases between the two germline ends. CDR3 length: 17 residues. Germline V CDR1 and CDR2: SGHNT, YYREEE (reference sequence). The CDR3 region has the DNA TGTGCCAGCAGCTTGCTCCCCCCCGGGGGTGATAATTCACCCCTCCACTTT. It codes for CASSLLPPGGDNSPLHF. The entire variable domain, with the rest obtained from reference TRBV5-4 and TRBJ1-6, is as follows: ETGVTQSPTHLIKTRGQQVTLRCSSQSGHNTVSWYQQALGQGPQFIFQYYREEENGRGNFPPRFSGLQFPNYSSELNVNALELDDSALYLCASSLLPPGGDNSPLHFGNGTRLTVT.